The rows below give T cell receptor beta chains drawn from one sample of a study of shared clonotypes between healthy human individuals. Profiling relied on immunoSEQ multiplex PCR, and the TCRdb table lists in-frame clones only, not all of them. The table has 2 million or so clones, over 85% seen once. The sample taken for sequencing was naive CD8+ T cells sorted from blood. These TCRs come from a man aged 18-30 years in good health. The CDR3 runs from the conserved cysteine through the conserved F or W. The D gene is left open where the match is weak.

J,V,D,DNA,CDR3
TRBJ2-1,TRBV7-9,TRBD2,TGTGCCAGCAGCCCTCCGGGAGGGCTTAATGAGCAGTTCTTC,CASSPPGGLNEQFF
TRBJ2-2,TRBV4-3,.,TGCGCCAGCAGCCAAGTATCTGGGAACACCGGGGAGCTGTTTTTT,CASSQVSGNTGELFF
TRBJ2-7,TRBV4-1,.,TGCGCCAGCAGCCAAGCCCCGGGGCCTACCTACGAACAGTACTTC,CASSQAPGPTYEQYF
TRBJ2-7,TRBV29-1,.,TGCAGCGTTGAAGTCGCAGGGACGGCCTACGAGCAGTACTTC,CSVEVAGTAYEQYF
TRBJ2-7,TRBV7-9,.,TGTGCCAGCAGCCCCCAGGCGAGCTGGGAGCAGTACTTC,CASSPQASWEQYF
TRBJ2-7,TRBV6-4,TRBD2,TGTGCCAGCAGTGACTTAAGCGGGAAAAGGTCCTACGAGCAGTACTTC,CASSDLSGKRSYEQYF
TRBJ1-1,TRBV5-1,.,TGCGCCAGCAGCTTGGAGGTTCCGGGTAATGATGAAGCTTTCTTT,CASSLEVPGNDEAFF
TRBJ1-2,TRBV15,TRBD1,TGTGCCACCAGCAGAGATCAATCGACAGGGATCATCTATGGCTACACCTTC,CATSRDQSTGIIYGYTF
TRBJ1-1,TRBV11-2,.,TGTGCCAGCAGCCACAACTCGGGGGAAGCTTTCTTT,CASSHNSGEAFF
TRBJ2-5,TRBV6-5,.,TGTGCCACCTATGGGGGGAGCCAAGAGACCCAGTACTTC,CATYGGSQETQYF
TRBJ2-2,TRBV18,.,TGTGCCAGCTCCCAACCCTCGGGCACCGGGGAGCTGTTTTTT,CASSQPSGTGELFF
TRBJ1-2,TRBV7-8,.,TGTGCCAGCAGCTTAGAGTCGGCTTATGGCTACACCTTC,CASSLESAYGYTF
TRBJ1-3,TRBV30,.,TGTGCCTGGACTGGGGGGCAGGGTCCTGGAAACACCATATATTTT,CAWTGGQGPGNTIYF
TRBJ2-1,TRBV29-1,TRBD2,TGCAGCGTTTTAGGACTAGCGGGAAACTATGAGCAGTTCTTC,CSVLGLAGNYEQFF
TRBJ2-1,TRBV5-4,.,TGTGCCAGCTGTACATTGGGTGGGGACAACCACAATGAGCAGTTCTTC,CASCTLGGDNHNEQFF
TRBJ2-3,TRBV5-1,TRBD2,TGCGCCAGCAGCCCGGGACTAGCGGTGCTGACAGATACGCAGTATTTT,CASSPGLAVLTDTQYF
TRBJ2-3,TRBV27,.,TGTGCCAGCAGTCCACTGTCCTTAACAACAGATACGCAGTATTTT,CASSPLSLTTDTQYF
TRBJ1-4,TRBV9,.,TGTGCCAGCAGCCCAAGCGGTGTTGGGGAAAAACTGTTTTTT,CASSPSGVGEKLFF
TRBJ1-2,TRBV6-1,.,TGTGCCACCCCATGGGGCATAGGCTATGGCTACACCTTC,CATPWGIGYGYTF
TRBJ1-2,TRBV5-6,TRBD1,TGTGCCAGCAGATTGGAGGGGGCGGTGGATGGCTACACCTTC,CASRLEGAVDGYTF
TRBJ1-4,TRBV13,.,TGTGCCAGCAGCGAACGAGGCGGTGATGAAAAACTGTTTTTT,CASSERGGDEKLFF
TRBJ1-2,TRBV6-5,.,TGTGCCAGCAGCCAGACAGCCTGGGACTATGGCTACACCTTC,CASSQTAWDYGYTF
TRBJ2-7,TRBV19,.,TGTGCCAGTAGTCCAGGACTCGACTACGAGCAGTACTTC,CASSPGLDYEQYF
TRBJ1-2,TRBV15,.,TGTGCCACCAGCAGAGTCCGGGGGGCTACGAATGGCTACACCTTC,CATSRVRGATNGYTF
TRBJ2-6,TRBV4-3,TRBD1,TGCGCCAGCAGCCAAGATCTGACAGGGGCTGGGGCCAACGTCCTGACTTTC,CASSQDLTGAGANVLTF
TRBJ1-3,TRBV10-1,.,TGCGCCAGCAGTGGAGGGACACCAGACTCTGGAAACACCATATATTTT,CASSGGTPDSGNTIYF
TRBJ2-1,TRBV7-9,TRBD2,TGTGCCAGCAGCTTAGAGTGGACTAGTTTTAATGAGCAGTTCTTC,CASSLEWTSFNEQFF
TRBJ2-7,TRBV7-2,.,TGTGCCAGCAGCTTAGACCCTGAAGGAAACTACGAGCAGTACTTC,CASSLDPEGNYEQYF
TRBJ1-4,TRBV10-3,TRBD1,TGTGCCATCAGTGAGCCCGGGACAGGGTTTGAAAAACTGTTTTTT,CAISEPGTGFEKLFF
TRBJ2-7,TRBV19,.,TGTGCCAGTAGTATGTGGGACGGACTCTACGAGCAGTACTTC,CASSMWDGLYEQYF
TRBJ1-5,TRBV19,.,TGTGCCAGTAGTTTCAACCTAGGAGCGACGCCCCAGCATTTT,CASSFNLGATPQHF
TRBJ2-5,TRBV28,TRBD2,TGTGCCAGCAGTCCGGGACTAGCGGGCAACCAAGAGACCCAGTACTTC,CASSPGLAGNQETQYF